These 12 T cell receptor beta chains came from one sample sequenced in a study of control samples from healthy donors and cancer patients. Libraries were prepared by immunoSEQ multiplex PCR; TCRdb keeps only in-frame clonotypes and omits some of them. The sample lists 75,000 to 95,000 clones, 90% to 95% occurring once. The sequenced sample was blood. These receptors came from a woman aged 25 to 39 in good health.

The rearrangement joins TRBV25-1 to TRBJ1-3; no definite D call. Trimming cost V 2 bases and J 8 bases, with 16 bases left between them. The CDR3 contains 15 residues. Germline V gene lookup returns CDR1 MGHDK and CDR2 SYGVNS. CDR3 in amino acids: CASSESRTGGYTIYF. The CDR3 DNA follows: TGTGCCAGCAGTGAAAGCCGCACCGGAGGGTACACCATATATTTT.

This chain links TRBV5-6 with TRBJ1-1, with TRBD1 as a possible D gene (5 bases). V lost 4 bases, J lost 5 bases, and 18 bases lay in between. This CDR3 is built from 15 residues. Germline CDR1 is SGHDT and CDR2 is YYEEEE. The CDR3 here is CASSPVGLEGTEAFF. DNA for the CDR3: TGTGCCAGCAGCCCCGTAGGTCTCGAGGGGACTGAAGCTTTCTTT.

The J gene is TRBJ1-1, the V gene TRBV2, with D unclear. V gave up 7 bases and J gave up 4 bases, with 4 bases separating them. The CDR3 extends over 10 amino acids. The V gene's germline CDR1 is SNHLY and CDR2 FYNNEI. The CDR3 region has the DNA TGTGCCAGCACCAGCACTGAAGCTTTCTTT. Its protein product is CASTSTEAFF.

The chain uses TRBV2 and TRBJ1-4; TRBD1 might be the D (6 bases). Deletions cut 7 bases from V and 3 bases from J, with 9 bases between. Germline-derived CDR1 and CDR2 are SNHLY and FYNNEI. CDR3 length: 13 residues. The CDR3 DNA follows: TGTGCCAGCAAGGGGGGAGCTAATGAAAAACTGTTTTTT. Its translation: CASKGGANEKLFF.

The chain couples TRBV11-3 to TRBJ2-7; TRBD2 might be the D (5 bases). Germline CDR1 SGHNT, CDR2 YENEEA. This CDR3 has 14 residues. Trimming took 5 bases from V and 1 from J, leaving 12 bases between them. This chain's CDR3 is CASSPTDSSYEQYF. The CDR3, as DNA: TGTGCCAGCAGCCCCACGGACTCATCCTACGAGCAGTACTTC. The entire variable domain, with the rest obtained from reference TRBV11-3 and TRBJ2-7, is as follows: EAGVVQSPRYKIIEKKQPVAFWCNPISGHNTLYWYLQNLGQGPELLIRYENEEAVDDSQLPKDRFSAERLKGVDSTLKIQPAELGDSAVYLCASSPTDSSYEQYFGPGTRLTVT.

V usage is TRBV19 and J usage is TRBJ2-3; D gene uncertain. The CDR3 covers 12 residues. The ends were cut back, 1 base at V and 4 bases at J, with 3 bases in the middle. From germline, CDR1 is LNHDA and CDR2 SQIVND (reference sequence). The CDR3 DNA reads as TGTGCCAGTAGTATAGTAGCAGATACGCAGTATTTT. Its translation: CASSIVADTQYF.

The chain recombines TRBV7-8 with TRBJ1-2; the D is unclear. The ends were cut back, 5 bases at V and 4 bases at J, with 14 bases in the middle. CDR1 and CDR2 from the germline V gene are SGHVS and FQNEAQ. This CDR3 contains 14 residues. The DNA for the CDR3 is TGTGCCAGCAGCCCGGATTTAGGGAGCTATGGCTACACCTTC. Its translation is CASSPDLGSYGYTF.

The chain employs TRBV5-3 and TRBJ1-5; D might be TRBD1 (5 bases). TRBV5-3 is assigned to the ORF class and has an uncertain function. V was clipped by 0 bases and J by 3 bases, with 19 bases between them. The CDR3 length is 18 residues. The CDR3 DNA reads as TGTGCCAGAAGCTTGGAGATCTTGGGACCACACAACAATCAGCCCCAGCATTTT. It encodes CARSLEILGPHNNQPQHF.

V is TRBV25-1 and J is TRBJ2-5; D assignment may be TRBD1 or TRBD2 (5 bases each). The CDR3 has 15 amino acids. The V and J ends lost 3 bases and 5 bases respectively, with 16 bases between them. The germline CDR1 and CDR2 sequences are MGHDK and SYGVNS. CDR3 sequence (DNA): TGTGCCAGCAGTGATACGGGACGCACTCCCGAGACCCAGTACTTC. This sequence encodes CASSDTGRTPETQYF. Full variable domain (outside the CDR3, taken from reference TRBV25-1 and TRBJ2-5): EADIYQTPRYLVIGTGKKITLECSQTMGHDKMYWYQQDPGMELHLIHYSYGVNSTEKGDLSSESTVSRIRTEHFPLTLESARPSHTSQYLCASSDTGRTPETQYFGPGTRLLVL.

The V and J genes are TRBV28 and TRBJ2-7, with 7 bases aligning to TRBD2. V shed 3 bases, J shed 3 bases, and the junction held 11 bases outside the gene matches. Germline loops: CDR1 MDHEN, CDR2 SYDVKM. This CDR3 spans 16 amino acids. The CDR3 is CASSFGLAVLSYEQYF. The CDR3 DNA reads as TGTGCCAGCAGTTTCGGTCTAGCGGTACTAAGCTACGAGCAGTACTTC.

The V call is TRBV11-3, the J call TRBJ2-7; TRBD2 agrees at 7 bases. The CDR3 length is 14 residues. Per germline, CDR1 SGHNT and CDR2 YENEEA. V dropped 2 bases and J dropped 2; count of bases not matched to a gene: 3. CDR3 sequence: CASSLNGRPYEQYF. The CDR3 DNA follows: TGTGCCAGCAGCTTAAACGGGAGGCCCTACGAGCAGTACTTC.

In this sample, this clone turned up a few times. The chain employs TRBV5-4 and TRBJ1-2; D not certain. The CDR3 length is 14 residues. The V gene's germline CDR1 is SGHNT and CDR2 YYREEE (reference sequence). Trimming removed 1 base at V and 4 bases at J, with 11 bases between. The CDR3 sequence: CASSLSGYLYGYTF. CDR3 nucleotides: TGTGCCAGCAGCTTGTCGGGGTACCTCTATGGCTACACCTTC.